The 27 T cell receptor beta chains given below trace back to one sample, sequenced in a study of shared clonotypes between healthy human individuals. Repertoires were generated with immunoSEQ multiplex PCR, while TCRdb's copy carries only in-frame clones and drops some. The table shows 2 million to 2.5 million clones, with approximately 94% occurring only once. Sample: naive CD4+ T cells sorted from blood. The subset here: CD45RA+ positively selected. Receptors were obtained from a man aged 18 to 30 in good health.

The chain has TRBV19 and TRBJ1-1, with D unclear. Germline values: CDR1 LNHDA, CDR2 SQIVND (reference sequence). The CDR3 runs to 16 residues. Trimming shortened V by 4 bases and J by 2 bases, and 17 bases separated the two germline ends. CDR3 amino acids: CASSTLGKVGNTEAFF. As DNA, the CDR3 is TGTGCCAGTAGTACTCTAGGGAAGGTGGGCAACACTGAAGCTTTCTTT. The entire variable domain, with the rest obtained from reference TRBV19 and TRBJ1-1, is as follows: DGGITQSPKYLFRKEGQNVTLSCEQNLNHDAMYWYRQDPGQGLRLIYYSQIVNDFQKGDIAEGYSVSREKKESFPLTVTSAQKNPTAFYLCASSTLGKVGNTEAFFGQGTRLTVV.

CDR3 sequence reads: CASSWDWQGDTQYF. CDR3 DNA sequence: TGTGCCAGCAGCTGGGACTGGCAGGGAGATACGCAGTATTTT. The chain uses TRBV5-6 and TRBJ2-3, with D perhaps matching TRBD2 (6 bases). V shed 3 bases and J shed 5 bases, with 13 bases lying between them. The germline gives CDR1 SGHDT, CDR2 YYEEEE. CDR3 size: 14 residues.

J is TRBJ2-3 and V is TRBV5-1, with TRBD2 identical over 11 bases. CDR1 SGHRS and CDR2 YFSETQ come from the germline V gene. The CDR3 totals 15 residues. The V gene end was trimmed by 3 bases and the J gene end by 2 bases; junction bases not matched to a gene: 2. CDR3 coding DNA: TGCGCCAGCAGCTCGACTAGCGGGGTCACAGATACGCAGTATTTT. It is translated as CASSSTSGVTDTQYF.

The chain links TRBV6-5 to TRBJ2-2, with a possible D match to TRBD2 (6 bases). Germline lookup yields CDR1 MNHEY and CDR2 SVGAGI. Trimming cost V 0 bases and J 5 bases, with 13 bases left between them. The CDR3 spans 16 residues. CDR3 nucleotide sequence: TGTGCCAGCAGTTACTCGAAGGTAGCGGTGACCGGGGAGCTGTTTTTT. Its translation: CASSYSKVAVTGELFF.

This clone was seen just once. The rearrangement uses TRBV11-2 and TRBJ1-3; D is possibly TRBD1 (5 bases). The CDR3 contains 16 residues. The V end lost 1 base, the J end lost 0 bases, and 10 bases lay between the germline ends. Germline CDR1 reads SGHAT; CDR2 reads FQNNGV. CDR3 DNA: TGTGCCAGCAGCTTAGTACGGGGCAACTCTGGAAACACCATATATTTT. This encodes CASSLVRGNSGNTIYF. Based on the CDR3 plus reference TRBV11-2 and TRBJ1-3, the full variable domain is EAGVAQSPRYKIIEKRQSVAFWCNPISGHATLYWYQQILGQGPKLLIQFQNNGVVDDSQLPKDRFSAERLKGVDSTLKIQPAKLEDSAVYLCASSLVRGNSGNTIYFGEGSWLTVV.

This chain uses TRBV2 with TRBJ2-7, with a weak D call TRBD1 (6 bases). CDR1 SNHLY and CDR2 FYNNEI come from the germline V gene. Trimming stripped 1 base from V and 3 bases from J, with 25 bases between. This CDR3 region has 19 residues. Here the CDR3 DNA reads TGTGCCAGCAGTGAAGATCTGTGGGCGGCTGGGGGCGGACGCTACGAGCAGTACTTC. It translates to CASSEDLWAAGGGRYEQYF.

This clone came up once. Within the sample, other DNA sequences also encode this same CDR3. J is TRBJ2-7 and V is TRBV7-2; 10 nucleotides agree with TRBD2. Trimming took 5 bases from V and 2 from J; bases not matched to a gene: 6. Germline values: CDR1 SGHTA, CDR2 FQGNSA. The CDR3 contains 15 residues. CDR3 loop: CASSGRTSGPYEQYF. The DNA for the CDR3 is TGTGCCAGCAGCGGCCGGACTAGCGGTCCCTACGAGCAGTACTTC.

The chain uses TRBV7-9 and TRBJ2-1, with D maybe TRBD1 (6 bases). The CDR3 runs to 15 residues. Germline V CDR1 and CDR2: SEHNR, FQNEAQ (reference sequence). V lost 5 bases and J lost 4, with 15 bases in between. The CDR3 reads CASSKGDIIYNEQFF. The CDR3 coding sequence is TGTGCCAGCAGCAAGGGGGACATAATATACAATGAGCAGTTCTTC.

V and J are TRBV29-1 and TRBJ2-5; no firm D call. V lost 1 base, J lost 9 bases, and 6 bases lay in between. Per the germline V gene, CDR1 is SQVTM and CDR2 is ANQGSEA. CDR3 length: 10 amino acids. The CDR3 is CSVEAPAQYF. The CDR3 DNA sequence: TGCAGCGTTGAAGCGCCCGCCCAGTACTTC.

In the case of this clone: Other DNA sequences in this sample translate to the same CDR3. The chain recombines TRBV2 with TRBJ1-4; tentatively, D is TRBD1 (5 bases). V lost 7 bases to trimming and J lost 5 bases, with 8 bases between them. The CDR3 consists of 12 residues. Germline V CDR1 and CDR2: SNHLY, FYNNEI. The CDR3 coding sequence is TGTGCCAGCAAAGGGGCGAATGAAAAACTGTTTTTT. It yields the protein CASKGANEKLFF.

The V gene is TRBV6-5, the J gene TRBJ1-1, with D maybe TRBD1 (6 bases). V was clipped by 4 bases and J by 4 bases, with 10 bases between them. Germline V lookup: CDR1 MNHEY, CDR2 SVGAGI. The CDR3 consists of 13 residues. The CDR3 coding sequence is TGTGCCAGCAGTTTTACAGGGAGCACTGAAGCTTTCTTT. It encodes CASSFTGSTEAFF.

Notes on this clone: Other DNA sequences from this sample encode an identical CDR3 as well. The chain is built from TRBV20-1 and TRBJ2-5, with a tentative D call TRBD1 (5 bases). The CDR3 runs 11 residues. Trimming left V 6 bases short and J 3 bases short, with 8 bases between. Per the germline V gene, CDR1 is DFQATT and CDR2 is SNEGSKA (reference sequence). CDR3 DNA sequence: TGCAGTGCATCCAGGGAAGAGACCCAGTACTTC. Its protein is CSASREETQYF.

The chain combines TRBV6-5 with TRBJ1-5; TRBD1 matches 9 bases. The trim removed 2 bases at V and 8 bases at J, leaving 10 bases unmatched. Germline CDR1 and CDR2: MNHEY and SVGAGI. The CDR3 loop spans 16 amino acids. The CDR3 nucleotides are TGTGCCAGCAGTTACGTTTGGGACAGGGTGGGCAAGCCCCAGCATTTT. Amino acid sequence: CASSYVWDRVGKPQHF.

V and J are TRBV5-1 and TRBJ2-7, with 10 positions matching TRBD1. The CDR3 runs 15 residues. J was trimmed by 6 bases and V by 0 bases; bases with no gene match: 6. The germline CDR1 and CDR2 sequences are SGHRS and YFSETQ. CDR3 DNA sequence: TGCGCCAGCAGCTTGGGACAGGGGGCGCACCGCGAGCAGTACTTC. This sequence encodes CASSLGQGAHREQYF.

This CDR3 reads CASSGDSKNIQYF. In DNA form, the CDR3 reads TGTGCCAGCAGTGGGGACTCCAAAAACATTCAGTACTTC. The chain is built from TRBV2 and TRBJ2-4, with TRBD2 as a possible D gene (6 bases). This CDR3 has 13 residues. CDR1 is SNHLY, CDR2 FYNNEI, per germline. V gave up 4 bases and J gave up 2 bases, with 6 bases separating them.

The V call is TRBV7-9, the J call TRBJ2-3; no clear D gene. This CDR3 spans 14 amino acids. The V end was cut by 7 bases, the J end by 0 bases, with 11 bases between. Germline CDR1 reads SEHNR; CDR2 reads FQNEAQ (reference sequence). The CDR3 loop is CASTQTGSTDTQYF. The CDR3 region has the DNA TGTGCCAGCACCCAGACGGGCAGCACAGATACGCAGTATTTT. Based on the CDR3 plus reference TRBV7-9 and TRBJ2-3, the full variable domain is DTGVSQNPRHKITKRGQNVTFRCDPISEHNRLYWYRQTLGQGPEFLTYFQNEAQLEKSRLLSDRFSAERPKGSFSTLEIQRTEQGDSAMYLCASTQTGSTDTQYFGPGTRLTVL.

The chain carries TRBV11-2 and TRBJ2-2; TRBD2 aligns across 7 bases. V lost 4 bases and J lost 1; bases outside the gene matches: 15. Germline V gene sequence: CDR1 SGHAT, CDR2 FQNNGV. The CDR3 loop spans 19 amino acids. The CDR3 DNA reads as TGTGCCAGCAGCTGGGAGCCTAGGAAGGTAGCGGGGAACACCGGGGAGCTGTTTTTT. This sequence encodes CASSWEPRKVAGNTGELFF.

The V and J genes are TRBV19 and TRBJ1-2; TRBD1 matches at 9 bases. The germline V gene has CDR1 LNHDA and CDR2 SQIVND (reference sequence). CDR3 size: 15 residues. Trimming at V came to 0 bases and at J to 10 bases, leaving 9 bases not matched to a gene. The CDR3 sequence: CASSIEGTGGFLYTF. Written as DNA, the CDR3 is TGTGCCAGTAGTATAGAAGGAACAGGGGGCTTTCTCTACACCTTC.

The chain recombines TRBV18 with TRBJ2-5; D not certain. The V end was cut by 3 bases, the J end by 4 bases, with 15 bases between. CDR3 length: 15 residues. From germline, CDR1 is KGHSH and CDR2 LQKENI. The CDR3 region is CASSPPGKVGETQYF. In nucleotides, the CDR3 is TGTGCCAGCTCACCTCCTGGAAAGGTGGGAGAGACCCAGTACTTC.

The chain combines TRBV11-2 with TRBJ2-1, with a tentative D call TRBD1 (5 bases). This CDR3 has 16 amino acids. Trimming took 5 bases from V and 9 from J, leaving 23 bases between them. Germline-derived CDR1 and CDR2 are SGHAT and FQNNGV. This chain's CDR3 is CASSQGSSTRPTEQFF. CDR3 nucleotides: TGTGCCAGCAGCCAGGGTTCCTCGACCCGCCCCACTGAGCAGTTCTTC.

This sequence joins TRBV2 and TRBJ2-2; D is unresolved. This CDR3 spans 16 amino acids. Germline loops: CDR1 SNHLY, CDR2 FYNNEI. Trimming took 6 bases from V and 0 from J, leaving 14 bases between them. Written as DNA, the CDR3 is TGTGCCAGCAGCCAAGGGTTTCGTACGAACACCGGGGAGCTGTTTTTT. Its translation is CASSQGFRTNTGELFF.

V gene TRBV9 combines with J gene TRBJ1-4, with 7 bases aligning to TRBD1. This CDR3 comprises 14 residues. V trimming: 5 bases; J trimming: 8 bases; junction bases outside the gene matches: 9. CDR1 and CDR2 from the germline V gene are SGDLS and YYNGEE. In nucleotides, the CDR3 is TGTGCCAGCAGAGACAGGGTGGGTAGGGAAAAACTGTTTTTT. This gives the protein CASRDRVGREKLFF.

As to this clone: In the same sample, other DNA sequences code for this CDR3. The CDR3 sequence is CASSPRGEETQYF. The CDR3 DNA reads as TGTGCCAGCTCACCCCGGGGTGAAGAGACCCAGTACTTC. This chain joins TRBV18 and TRBJ2-5; the D gene is possibly TRBD2 (5 bases). V was cut by 3 bases and J by 3 bases, with 8 bases left in between. Germline V gene sequence: CDR1 KGHSH, CDR2 LQKENI. CDR3 length: 13 residues.

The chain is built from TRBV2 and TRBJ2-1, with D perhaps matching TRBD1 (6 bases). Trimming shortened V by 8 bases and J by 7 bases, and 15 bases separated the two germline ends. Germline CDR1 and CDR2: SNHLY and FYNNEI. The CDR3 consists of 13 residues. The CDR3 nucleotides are TGTGCCAGCGAGAGAGGGGGTAGGAATGAGCAGTTCTTC. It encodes CASERGGRNEQFF.

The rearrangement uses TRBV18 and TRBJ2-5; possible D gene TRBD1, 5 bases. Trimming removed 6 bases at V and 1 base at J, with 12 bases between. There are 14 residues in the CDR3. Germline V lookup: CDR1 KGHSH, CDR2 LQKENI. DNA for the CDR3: TGTGCCAGCTCGCCAGGGATTCTCCAAGAGACCCAGTACTTC. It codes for CASSPGILQETQYF.

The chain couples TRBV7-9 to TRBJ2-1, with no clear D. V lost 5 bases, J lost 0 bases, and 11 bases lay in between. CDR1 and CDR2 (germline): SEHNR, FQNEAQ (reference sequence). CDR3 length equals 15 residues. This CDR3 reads CASSPGYTSYNEQFF. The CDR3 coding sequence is TGTGCCAGCAGCCCGGGTTACACCTCCTACAATGAGCAGTTCTTC.

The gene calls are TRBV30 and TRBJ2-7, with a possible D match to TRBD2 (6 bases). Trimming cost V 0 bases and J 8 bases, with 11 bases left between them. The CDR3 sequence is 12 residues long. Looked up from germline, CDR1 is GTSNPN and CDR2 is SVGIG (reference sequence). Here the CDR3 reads CAWSVAREQQYF. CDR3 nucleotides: TGTGCCTGGAGTGTAGCCCGGGAGCAGCAGTACTTC.